Below, 28 T cell receptor beta chains from the same sample are listed, as sequenced in a study of T cell repertoires in cytomegalovirus infection. From the reads, TCRdb called clonotypes with MiXCR, one entry per CDR3 protein. The repertoire consists of some 800,000 distinct CDR3 sequences, with about 30% occurring once and the leading ten covering 12%. Antigen specificity for these receptors is unknown. Here the sequenced sample was cultured CD8+ T cells from PBMCs, taken from culture after CMV antigen stimulation. The receptors derive from a human donor in good health (CMV status not recorded). Some clones in this sample may be carry-over from other donors' samples.

The chain has TRBV28 and TRBJ2-4, with D maybe TRBD1 (5 bases). Germline V gene data show CDR1 as MDHEN and CDR2 as SYDVKM. V was clipped by 5 bases and J by 3 bases, with 17 bases between them. This CDR3 contains 16 residues. The chain's CDR3 is CASSGSWARVKNIQYF. The DNA for the CDR3 is TGTGCCAGCAGTGGGTCATGGGCCAGGGTCAAAAACATTCAGTACTTC.

The rearrangement links TRBV15 to TRBJ2-1; D gene uncertain. Between the trimmed V and J ends, which lost 0 bases and 8 bases, there was a span of 5 bases. The CDR3 contains 12 residues. Germline loops: CDR1 LNHNV, CDR2 YYDKDF (reference sequence). CDR3 loop: CATSREWDEQFF. In DNA form, the CDR3 reads TGTGCCACCAGCAGAGAATGGGATGAGCAGTTCTTC.

This clonotype was recorded at least ten times. The chain links TRBV7-2 to TRBJ2-3; D call uncertain. Trimming cost V 6 bases and J 3 bases, with 4 bases left between them. From germline, CDR1 is SGHTA and CDR2 FQGNSA. This CDR3 comprises 11 residues. Here the CDR3 reads CASRRTDTQYF. The CDR3 region has the DNA TGTGCCAGCAGAAGGACAGATACGCAGTATTTT.

The V call is TRBV9, the J call TRBJ1-2; 9 positions agree with TRBD1. V shed 5 bases, J shed 6 bases, and the junction held 5 bases outside the gene matches. From germline, CDR1 is SGDLS and CDR2 YYNGEE. CDR3 size: 13 residues. The CDR3 DNA sequence: TGTGCCAGCAGAACGGACAGGGGCAATGGCTACACCTTC. It is translated as CASRTDRGNGYTF.

The rearrangement uses TRBV5-4 and TRBJ2-1, with D possibly being TRBD2 (5 bases). The length of the CDR3 is 15 residues. Trimming cost V 3 bases and J 2 bases, with 12 bases left between them. Germline CDR1 is SGHNT and CDR2 is YYREEE (reference sequence). This chain's CDR3 is CASSSGVQPYNEQFF. The CDR3 DNA is TGTGCCAGCAGCTCCGGGGTACAGCCCTACAATGAGCAGTTCTTC.

Comments on this clonotype: A much larger clone is a single base away; this may be a read error. CDR3 amino acids: CVSSLRSGVVQETQYF. The CDR3 coding sequence is TGTGTCAGCAGCCTAAGAAGCGGGGTAGTTCAAGAGACCCAGTACTTC. The V gene is TRBV7-2, the J gene TRBJ2-5, with 7 bases matching TRBD2. The germline V gene encodes CDR1 SGHTA and CDR2 FQGNSA. The CDR3 loop spans 16 amino acids.

The table lists this clonotype with a few counts. The chain carries TRBV5-1 and TRBJ2-4, with D possibly being TRBD1 (6 bases). CDR3 length: 20 amino acids. The ends were cut back, 4 bases at V and 0 bases at J, with 26 bases in the middle. Germline loops: CDR1 SGHRS, CDR2 YFSETQ. CDR3 residues: CASSLGDRSNPLLAKNIQYF. The CDR3 DNA reads TGCGCCAGCAGCCTAGGTGACAGGAGCAACCCACTACTAGCCAAAAACATTCAGTACTTC.

The rearrangement joins TRBV12-3 or TRBV12-4 to TRBJ2-5, with a possible D match to TRBD2 (6 bases). The CDR3 length is 15 residues. V shed 2 bases and J shed 5 bases, with 15 bases lying between them. Here the CDR3 reads CASSLIIGSGETQYF. The CDR3 region has the DNA TGTGCCAGCAGTTTAATCATAGGGAGCGGGGAGACCCAGTACTTC.

The chain has TRBV12-3 or TRBV12-4 and TRBJ1-2; no reliable D call. Trimming cost V 8 bases and J 6 bases, with 16 bases left between them. The CDR3 runs 13 residues. CDR3 sequence reads: CASSRPSLDGYTF. The CDR3 DNA reads as TGTGCCAGCTCCCGACCCTCTTTGGATGGCTACACCTTC.

This chain connects TRBV7-3 to TRBJ2-3; D remains unclear. In germline, CDR1 is SGHTA, CDR2 FQGTGA. The CDR3 runs 13 residues. Trimming removed 5 bases from V and 6 bases from J, with 12 bases in between. The DNA for the CDR3 is TGTGCCAGCAGCGGAGACAATTCCGATACGCAGTATTTT. Protein: CASSGDNSDTQYF.

The chain employs TRBV18 and TRBJ2-4; no reliable D call. In germline, CDR1 is KGHSH, CDR2 LQKENI. Trimming pared 4 bases from V and 3 bases from J, leaving 16 bases between. The CDR3 extends over 16 amino acids. Here the CDR3 DNA reads TGTGCCAGCTCACATCAGACCCAGTGGGACAAAAACATTCAGTACTTC. Encoded protein: CASSHQTQWDKNIQYF.

In its sample, this clonotype was seen many times. The chain combines TRBV28 with TRBJ1-1; possibly TRBD1 for D (5 bases). The CDR3 covers 13 residues. The ends were cut back, 6 bases at V and 3 bases at J, with 11 bases in the middle. CDR1 is MDHEN, CDR2 SYDVKM, per germline. The CDR3: CASRLRGYTEAFF. DNA for the CDR3: TGTGCCAGCAGGCTGAGGGGATACACTGAAGCTTTCTTT.

The chain uses TRBV7-9 and TRBJ2-1; 7 bases align to TRBD2. The V gene end was trimmed by 8 bases and the J gene end by 7 bases; junction bases not matched to a gene: 17. CDR1 is SEHNR, CDR2 FQNEAQ, per germline (reference sequence). The length of the CDR3 is 16 residues. The CDR3 bases are TGTGCCAGCTTTTCGTCCCAGCGGGGTAGTCGGAATGAGCAGTTCTTC. Amino acid sequence: CASFSSQRGSRNEQFF.

V usage is TRBV2 and J usage is TRBJ2-7, with 10 bases lining up with TRBD2. The CDR3 has 15 residues. The J segment lost 4 bases and the V segment lost 3 bases, leaving 6 bases of the junction unmatched. Per germline, CDR1 SNHLY and CDR2 FYNNEI. The CDR3 reads CASSEERGGSYEQYF. For the CDR3, the DNA is TGTGCCAGCAGTGAGGAGCGGGGGGGAAGTTACGAGCAGTACTTC.

The chain uses TRBV2 and TRBJ2-5; D assignment may be TRBD1 or TRBD2 (5 bases each). CDR3 size: 16 residues. Trimming left V 8 bases short and J 5 bases short, with 24 bases between. Germline V CDR1 and CDR2: SNHLY, FYNNEI. The DNA of the CDR3 is TGTGCCAGCCTTGGGATCGACGGGACCCCCAGGGAGACCCAGTACTTC. Translation gives CASLGIDGTPRETQYF.

The sample holds a few counts of this clonotype. The chain is built from TRBV7-6 and TRBJ1-1, with a possible D match to TRBD1 (6 bases). The V gene lost 3 bases and the J gene lost 4 bases, with 18 bases spanning the gap. Germline V gives CDR1 SGHVS, CDR2 FNYEAQ. CDR3 length: 16 amino acids. CDR3 DNA: TGTGCCAGCAGCTTTATCCGGGATCAGGGGCCCACTGAAGCTTTCTTT. It is translated as CASSFIRDQGPTEAFF.

In its sample, this clonotype was seen a few times. The chain carries TRBV12-5 and TRBJ1-1, with TRBD1 as a possible D gene (6 bases). The germline gives CDR1 LGHNT, CDR2 FRNRAP. The CDR3 length is 19 residues. V gave up 0 bases and J gave up 0 bases, with 20 bases separating them. This chain's CDR3 is CASGLVRDILGGLNTEAFF. CDR3 DNA sequence: TGTGCTAGTGGTTTGGTCAGGGACATTTTAGGGGGTTTGAACACTGAAGCTTTCTTT.

This clonotype was detected only a few times. The gene calls are TRBV7-6 and TRBJ2-4; TRBD1 might be the D (6 bases). Per the germline V gene, CDR1 is SGHVS and CDR2 is FNYEAQ. V was trimmed by 5 bases and J by 8 bases, leaving 10 bases between them. There are 12 residues in the CDR3. In DNA form, the CDR3 reads TGTGCCAGCAGCCAGGGACACGACATTCAGTACTTC. It yields the protein CASSQGHDIQYF.

The chain joins TRBV27 to TRBJ2-7, with 7 bases that match TRBD2. The length of the CDR3 is 14 residues. The trim removed 6 bases at V and 5 bases at J, leaving 10 bases unmatched. Germline CDR1 and CDR2: MNHEY and SMNVEV (reference sequence). The DNA of the CDR3 is TGTGCCAGCAGCCCCCTCGGGACTACAGACGAGCAGTACGTC. The encoded protein is CASSPLGTTDEQYV.

The gene calls are TRBV4-1 and TRBJ2-1, with 7 bases fitting TRBD2. J was trimmed by 10 bases and V by 0 bases; bases with no gene match: 6. The CDR3 has 14 residues. Germline V gene lookup returns CDR1 MGHRA and CDR2 YSYEKL. CDR3 region: CASSQDPSGGEQFF. CDR3 sequence (DNA): TGCGCCAGCAGCCAAGATCCTAGCGGAGGGGAGCAGTTCTTC.

In this sample, this clonotype turned up once. The chain is built from TRBV6-2 or TRBV6-3 and TRBJ2-4, with D possibly being TRBD2 (6 bases). CDR1 MNHEY and CDR2 SVGEGT come from the germline V gene. The germline V and J ends were trimmed by 2 bases and 4 bases, with 15 bases remaining between them. The CDR3 covers 16 residues. CDR3 loop: CASSYRESPPKNIQYF. CDR3 DNA: TGTGCCAGCAGTTACCGGGAGAGTCCCCCGAAAAACATTCAGTACTTC.

This clonotype was seen only a few times. The V call is TRBV27, the J call TRBJ2-1; 10 bases are shared with TRBD1. Germline V gene lookup returns CDR1 MNHEY and CDR2 SMNVEV (reference sequence). With 5 bases clipped from V and 3 bases from J, the junction kept 4 bases outside the gene matches. The CDR3 loop spans 15 amino acids. The CDR3 nucleotides read TGTGCCAGCAGTGAGACAGGGGGCTACTACAATGAGCAGTTCTTC. It encodes CASSETGGYYNEQFF.

The rearrangement joins TRBV24-1 to TRBJ2-5; possible D gene TRBD1, 5 bases. CDR1 KGHDR and CDR2 SFDVKD come from the germline V gene. The CDR3 spans 15 residues. V was pared by 5 bases and J by 7 bases, with 19 bases between. The CDR3 is CATSGVDSGMGTQYF. The CDR3 DNA reads as TGTGCCACCAGTGGAGTCGACAGTGGGATGGGGACCCAGTACTTC.

This chain connects TRBV12-3 or TRBV12-4 to TRBJ2-2; 15 nucleotides align to TRBD2. The CDR3 runs 21 residues. J gave up 0 bases and V 3 bases, and 11 bases lay outside the gene matches. The CDR3 DNA reads TGTGCCAGCAGTTTCTTGGTTCGGGGACTAGCGGGGGGTCCGAACACCGGGGAGCTGTTTTTT. Amino acid sequence: CASSFLVRGLAGGPNTGELFF.

This clonotype showed up just a few times. The genes are TRBV6-2 or TRBV6-3 and TRBJ1-5; D remains ambiguous. Trimming removed 2 bases at V and 0 bases at J, with 8 bases between. The CDR3 is made up of 15 amino acids. CDR1 MNHEY and CDR2 SVGEGT come from the germline V gene. CDR3 nucleotides: TGTGCCAGCAGTTACCGCGGTAATAGCAATCAGCCCCAGCATTTT. It specifies CASSYRGNSNQPQHF.

The chain couples TRBV4-2 to TRBJ2-1; 8 bases match TRBD2. Trimming removed 0 bases from V and 3 bases from J; junction bases left unmatched: 4. Germline CDR1 and CDR2: LGHNA and YNFKEQ. This CDR3 is built from 16 residues. CDR3 amino acids: CASSQDILADYNEQFF. The CDR3 DNA reads as TGTGCCAGCAGCCAAGATATACTAGCGGACTACAATGAGCAGTTCTTC.

V gene TRBV12-3 or TRBV12-4 combines with J gene TRBJ1-5, with 8 bases matching TRBD1. Unmatched junction bases numbered 14, after V lost 6 bases and J lost 4 bases. This CDR3 has 17 residues. CDR3: CASSHPTDRVFNQPQHF. The CDR3 bases are TGTGCCAGCAGCCATCCAACGGACAGGGTTTTTAATCAGCCCCAGCATTTT.

This clonotype has more than one count but fewer than ten. The V and J genes are TRBV6-5 and TRBJ2-3, with TRBD1 matching 7 bases. V lost 2 bases, J lost 6 bases, and 5 bases stayed unmatched. CDR3 length equals 14 residues. Germline CDR1 is MNHEY and CDR2 is SVGAGI. The CDR3, as DNA: TGTGCCAGCAGTTACAGGGGGCCCGACGATACGCAGTATTTT. Residues: CASSYRGPDDTQYF.